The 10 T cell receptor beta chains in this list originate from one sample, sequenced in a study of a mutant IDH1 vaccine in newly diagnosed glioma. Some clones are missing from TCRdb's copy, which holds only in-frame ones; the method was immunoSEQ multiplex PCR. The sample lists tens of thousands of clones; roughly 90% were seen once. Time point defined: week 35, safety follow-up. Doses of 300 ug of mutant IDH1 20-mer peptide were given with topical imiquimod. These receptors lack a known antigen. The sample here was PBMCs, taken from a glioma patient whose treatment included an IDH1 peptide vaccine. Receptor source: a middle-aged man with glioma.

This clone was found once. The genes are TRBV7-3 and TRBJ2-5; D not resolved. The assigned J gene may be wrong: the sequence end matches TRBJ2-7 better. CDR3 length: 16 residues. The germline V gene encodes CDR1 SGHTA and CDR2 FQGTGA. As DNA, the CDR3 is TGTGCCAGCAGCTTAACCCCCGGAAGGAACTCCTACGAGCAGTACTTC. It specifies CASSLTPGRNSYEQYF.

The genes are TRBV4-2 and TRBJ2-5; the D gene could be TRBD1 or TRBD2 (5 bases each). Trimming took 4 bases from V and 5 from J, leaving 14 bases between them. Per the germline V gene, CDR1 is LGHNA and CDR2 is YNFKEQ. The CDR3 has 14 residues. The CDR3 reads CASSLLEGPETQYF. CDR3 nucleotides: TGTGCCAGCAGCCTTCTTGAGGGACCGGAGACCCAGTACTTC.

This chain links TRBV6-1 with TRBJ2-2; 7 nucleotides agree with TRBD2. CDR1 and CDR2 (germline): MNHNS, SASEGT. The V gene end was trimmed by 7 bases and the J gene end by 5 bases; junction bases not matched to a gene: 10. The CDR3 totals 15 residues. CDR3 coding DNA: TGTGCCAGCATGCTGGGACTACGAGGGACCGGGGAGCTGTTTTTT. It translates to CASMLGLRGTGELFF.

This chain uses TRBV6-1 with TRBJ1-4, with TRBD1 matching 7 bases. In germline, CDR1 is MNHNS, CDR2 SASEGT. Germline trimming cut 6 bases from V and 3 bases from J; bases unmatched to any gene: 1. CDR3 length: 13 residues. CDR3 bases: TGTGCCAGCAGAGGGACAGCTAATGAAAAACTGTTTTTT. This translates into CASRGTANEKLFF.

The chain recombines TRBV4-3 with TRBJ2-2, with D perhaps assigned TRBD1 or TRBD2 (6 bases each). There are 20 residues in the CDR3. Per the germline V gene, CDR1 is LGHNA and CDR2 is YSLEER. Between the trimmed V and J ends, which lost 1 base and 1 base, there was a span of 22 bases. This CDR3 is CASSQVPVWGAPRNTGELFF. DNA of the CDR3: TGCGCCAGCAGCCAAGTCCCGGTTTGGGGGGCACCACGGAACACCGGGGAGCTGTTTTTT.

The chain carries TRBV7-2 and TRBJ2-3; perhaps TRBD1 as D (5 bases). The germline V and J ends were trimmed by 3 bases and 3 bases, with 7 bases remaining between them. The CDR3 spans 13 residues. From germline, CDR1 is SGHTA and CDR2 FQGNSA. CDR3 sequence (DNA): TGTGCCAGCAGCTTCCAGGGAACAGATACGCAGTATTTT. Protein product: CASSFQGTDTQYF.

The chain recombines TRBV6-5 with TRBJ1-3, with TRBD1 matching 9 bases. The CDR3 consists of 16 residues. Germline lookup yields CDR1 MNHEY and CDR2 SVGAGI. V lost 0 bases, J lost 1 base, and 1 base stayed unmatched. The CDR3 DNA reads TGTGCCAGCAGTTACTCCGGGACAGGGTCTGGAAACACCATATATTTT. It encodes CASSYSGTGSGNTIYF.

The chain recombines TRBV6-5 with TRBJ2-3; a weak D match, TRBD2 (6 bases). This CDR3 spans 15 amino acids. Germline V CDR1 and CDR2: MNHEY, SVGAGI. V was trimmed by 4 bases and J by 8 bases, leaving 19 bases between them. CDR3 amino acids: CASSSLGGVLGTQYF. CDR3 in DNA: TGTGCCAGCAGTTCCCTCGGGGGAGTCTTAGGTACGCAGTATTTT.

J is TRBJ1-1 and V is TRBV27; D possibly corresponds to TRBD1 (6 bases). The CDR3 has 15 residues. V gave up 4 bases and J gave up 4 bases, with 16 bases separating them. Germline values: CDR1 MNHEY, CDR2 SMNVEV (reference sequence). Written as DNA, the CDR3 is TGTGCCAGCAGTTCCCTCAGCAAAGGGGGCACTGAAGCTTTCTTT. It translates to CASSSLSKGGTEAFF.

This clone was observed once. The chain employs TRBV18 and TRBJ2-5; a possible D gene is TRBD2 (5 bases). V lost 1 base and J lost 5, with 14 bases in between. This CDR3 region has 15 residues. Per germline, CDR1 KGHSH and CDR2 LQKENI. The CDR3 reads CASSPRRAEEETQYF. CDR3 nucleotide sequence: TGTGCCAGCTCACCACGGAGAGCGGAAGAGGAGACCCAGTACTTC.